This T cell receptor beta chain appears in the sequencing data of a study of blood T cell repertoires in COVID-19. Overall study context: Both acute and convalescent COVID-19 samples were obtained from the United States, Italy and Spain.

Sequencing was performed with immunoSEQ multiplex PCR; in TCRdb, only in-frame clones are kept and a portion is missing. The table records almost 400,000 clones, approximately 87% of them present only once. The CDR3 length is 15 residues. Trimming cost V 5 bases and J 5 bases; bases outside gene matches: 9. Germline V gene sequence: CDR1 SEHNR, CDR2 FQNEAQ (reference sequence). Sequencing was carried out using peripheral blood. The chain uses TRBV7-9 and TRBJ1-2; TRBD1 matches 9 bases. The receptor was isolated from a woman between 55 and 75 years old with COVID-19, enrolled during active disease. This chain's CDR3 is CASSPPGQGVYGYTF. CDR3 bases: TGTGCCAGCAGCCCACCGGGACAGGGCGTATATGGCTACACCTTC.